This T cell receptor (beta chain) was observed in a study of blood T cell repertoires in COVID-19. Study overall: Sample material is recorded as cDNA or gDNA derived from T cells, B-cell-depleted T cells, or PBMCs.

Per the original methods: Scientists estimated how many nucleated cells there were by amplifying reference gene primers. Profiling relied on immunoSEQ multiplex PCR, and the TCRdb table lists in-frame clones only, not all of them. D and trimming were read from the DNA, whereas the V and J calls and clone size are those reported in that table. The sample has 200,000 to 300,000 clones; over 90% are singletons. With 4 bases removed from V and 8 bases from J, the gap between germline ends came to 20 bases. CDR1 is MGHDK and CDR2 is SYGVNS in the germline V gene. CDR3 length: 15 amino acids. Seattle's cohort entered during active infection and was followed longitudinally.

The genes are TRBV25-1 and TRBJ1-2; D is possibly TRBD1 (5 bases). The sample comprised peripheral blood. The TCR sequence derives from a man aged 30 to 45 with COVID-19, enrolled during active disease. The CDR3 loop reads CASSVGNRLRAGYTF. The CDR3 DNA follows: TGTGCCAGCAGTGTAGGGAACAGGCTCAGGGCCGGCTACACCTTC.